This T cell receptor (beta chain) originates from a study of T-cell reconstitution after alpha-beta-depleted transplantation in children (dated by TCRdb to the mid-2010s). General notes on the study: T-cell immune reconstitution after TCRalphabeta/CD19-depleted allogeneic hematopoietic cell transplantation in children was quantitatively tracked in the study by means of TCR repertoire profiling. Results the study describes overall, beyond this receptor: In some patients, high TCRbeta diversity at day 60 was attributed to recipient T cells and intrathymic progenitors that had survived conditioning. About two months after transplant, the apparently early recovery of alphabetaT-cell counts reportedly depended on just several hundred clones that had expanded rapidly and came from non-depleted graft cells. Over the following months the frequencies of hyperexpanded clones went down, and after one year T-cell counts and TCRbeta diversity were mostly credited to newly produced T cells.

The germline V gene (reference sequence) gives CDR1 as SGHKS and CDR2 as YYEKEE. V is cut by 2 bases and J by 0 bases, and the space between the germline ends is 8 bases. There are 14 amino acids in the CDR3, from cysteine to phenylalanine inclusive. Only the CDR3 DNA is retained, 42 bases long and in frame from the first base. The library relied on PCR. The data were produced on an Illumina HiSeq 2500. Molecular barcoding was employed in the preparation of TCR libraries, with unique molecular identifiers being used to normalize TCRbeta repertoire quantification. TCRdb redid the processing of the public reads, applying fastp at Q25 and MiXCR, and retained in-frame beta chains. A single entry per CDR3 protein holds the most common genes and DNA from its merged rows. In all, the sample holds 200,000 or so distinct CDR3 sequences, and roughly 7.1% of those were seen once. The leading ten clones occupy just over 5.5% of the sample.

Taken with the paper, the label for treatment or condition translates to: allogeneic hematopoietic cell transplantation with graft depleted of TCRalphabeta T cells and CD19 B cells. Transplant recipients were children who received TCRalphabeta/CD19-depleted allogeneic hematopoietic cell grafts. This clonotype has just a few counts. Its antigen is currently not known. No quality values exist for individual bases; no much larger clone is one base distant. The sample was PBMCs, taken before TCRalphabeta/CD19-depleted stem cell transplant. The TCR originated in a boy between 2 and 10 years old with acute lymphoblastic leukemia, due to receive a stem cell transplant. The rearranged segments are TRBV5-5 and TRBJ1-2, with the identity of the D gene unclear. The CDR3 region has the sequence CASSLTVPNYGYTF. The DNA sequence is given as TGTGCCAGCAGCTTAACGGTCCCTAACTATGGCTACACCTTC.